This T cell receptor (beta chain) was sequenced during a study of radiotherapy plus CTLA-4 blockade in lung cancer (dated by TCRdb to the late 2010s). Context from the whole study: Objective responses were observed in around 20% of enrolled patients, and disease control was achieved in around 28%. What the authors observed across the whole study: Early dynamic changes in blood T cell clones, together with increased serum interferon-beta after radiation, were reported as the strongest predictors of response. TCR clones derived from tumors expanded in peripheral blood after treatment with radiotherapy and ipilimumab.

Focal radiation therapy combined with CTLA-4 blockade (ipilimumab) was tested in patients with chemo-refractory metastatic non-small-cell lung cancer. Library method: the immunoSEQ multiplex PCR assay. TCRdb retrieved this table from immuneACCESS and kept in-frame rearrangements only. Not all clones are present; in checked studies, unresolved V genes account for under half, and no reason is known for the remainder. This sample comprises tens of thousands of clones, 65% to 80% of them detected only once. The ten largest clones represent around 3.2% of the sample. Based on the germline V gene (reference sequence), the CDR1 and CDR2 sequences are LNHDA and SQIVND. There are 13 amino acids in the CDR3, from cysteine to phenylalanine inclusive. Kept here is only the CDR3 DNA, which spans 39 bases and is read in frame from base 1. V loses 5 bases, J loses 5 bases, and the germline ends lie 10 bases apart.

This clone came up a few times. Its target antigen remains unknown. No clone much larger than this one lies a single base away; base qualities are absent. The source is a human donor with non-small cell lung cancer who had a partial response to radiotherapy plus ipilimumab. The sample in question was peripheral blood, obtained from a patient treated with radiotherapy plus ipilimumab. Rearrangement joined TRBV19 to TRBJ2-1; the D gene is not confidently resolved. The nucleotide sequence reads as follows: TGTGCCAGTAGTCCCGTCCCGGACAATGAGCAGTTCTTC. The resulting protein is CASSPVPDNEQFF. With the portions outside the CDR3 filled from the reference TRBV19 and TRBJ2-1 genes, the complete variable region becomes DGGITQSPKYLFRKEGQNVTLSCEQNLNHDAMYWYRQDPGQGLRLIYYSQIVNDFQKGDIAEGYSVSREKKESFPLTVTSAQKNPTAFYLCASSPVPDNEQFFGPGTRLTVL.